This T cell receptor (beta chain) was sequenced during a study of identical twins. Carrying unique molecular identifiers, the cDNA also gained a universal primer site through template switching. MiXCR, run by TCRdb on the 5' RACE reads, gives a single entry per CDR3 protein. The sample includes hundreds of thousands of distinct CDR3 sequences, about 20% of them seen just once. The CDR3 is 17 amino acids. V shed 3 bases and J 2 bases; nucleotides not matched to a gene: 10. Germline V gene data show CDR1 as SGHRS and CDR2 as YFSETQ. Separately, the same data were catalogued under a study of T cells expressing NK-cell markers. This second study says: It was from sorted CD3+CD56+NKG2C+, CD3+CD56+NKG2C- and CD3+CD56-NKG2C+ T cells that TCR beta repertoires came. The CD3+CD56-NKG2C+ fraction of a handful of donors was likewise dominated by these clonotypes.

This TCR derives from a woman aged 18 to 35 in good health. Specimen: PBMCs. V and J are TRBV5-1 and TRBJ2-7; 11 nucleotides agree with TRBD2. The chain's CDR3 is CASSYSPSGGPTYEQYF. The DNA of the CDR3 is TGCGCCAGCAGCTATTCTCCTAGCGGGGGGCCCACCTACGAGCAGTACTTC.